This T cell receptor beta chain comes out of a study of beta chain features in type 1 diabetes. Across the study: The patients were much like the healthy donors in age, gender and cell yields.

This clone was seen a single time. What it binds is not known. Study-wide results and limits: Insertions at VDJ junctions were less frequent in type 1 diabetes patients. These patients also deleted more nucleotides at the same junctions. For Type 1 diabetes patients, all four CD4+ subsets carried TCRB CDR3s that were moderately but significantly shorter.

The authors reverse transcribed all of the isolated RNA, so sequencing captured expressed TCRB transcripts. Sequenced naive, central memory and regulatory T cell samples produced an average of approximately 3.8 million reads. TCRdb keeps only in-frame clones here, not all; method: immunoSEQ multiplex PCR. The sample shows about 660,000 clones, roughly 13% of them seen only once. Purity above 95% was achieved in all sorted populations. The CDR3 has 14 amino acids. In germline, CDR1 is SGHAT, CDR2 FQNNGV. V was cut by 5 bases and J by 4 bases, with 13 bases left in between. The receptor comes from a man between 18 and 35 years old with type 1 diabetes. The genes are TRBV11-2 and TRBJ2-3, with D maybe TRBD2 (5 bases). The specimen sequenced was naive CD4+ T cells from blood. The CDR3 nucleotides read TGTGCCAGCAGCCCGAACTCGAGGGCAGATACGCAGTATTTT. Translating it yields CASSPNSRADTQYF.